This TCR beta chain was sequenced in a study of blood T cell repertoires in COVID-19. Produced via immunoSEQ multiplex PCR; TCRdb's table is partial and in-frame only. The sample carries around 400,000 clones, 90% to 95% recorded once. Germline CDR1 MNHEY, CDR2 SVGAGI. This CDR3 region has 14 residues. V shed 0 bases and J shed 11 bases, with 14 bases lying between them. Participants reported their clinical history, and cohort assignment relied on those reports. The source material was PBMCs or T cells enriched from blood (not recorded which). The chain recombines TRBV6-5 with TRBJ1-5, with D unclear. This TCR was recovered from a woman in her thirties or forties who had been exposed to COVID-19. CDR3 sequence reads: CASSYSAEEMAQHF. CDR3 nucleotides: TGTGCCAGCAGTTACTCTGCCGAGGAGATGGCCCAGCATTTT.